The 19 T cell receptor beta chains given below trace back to one sample, sequenced in a study of blood T cell repertoires in COVID-19. Clones were sequenced by immunoSEQ multiplex PCR, and TCRdb holds only the in-frame ones, with some missing. This sample has some 73,000 clones; around nine tenths occur once, and the top ten carry roughly 7.2%. The source material was peripheral blood. These receptors all stem from a human donor in a cohort sampled during active COVID-19.

The chain carries TRBV18 and TRBJ2-1; tentatively, D is TRBD2 (6 bases). Germline-derived CDR1 and CDR2 are KGHSH and LQKENI. The CDR3 covers 17 residues. With 3 bases removed from V and 4 bases from J, the gap between germline ends came to 19 bases. The CDR3 sequence: CASSPQQLGGIYNEQFF. CDR3 nucleotides: TGTGCCAGCTCACCCCAACAACTGGGGGGAATATACAATGAGCAGTTCTTC.

The V gene is TRBV7-2, the J gene TRBJ1-5; the D is unclear. The CDR3 is 14 amino acids. The ends were cut back, 4 bases at V and 4 bases at J, with 11 bases in the middle. Germline V gives CDR1 SGHTA, CDR2 FQGNSA. In nucleotides, the CDR3 is TGTGCCAGCAGCTCAAAGTCGGGGAATCAGCCCCAGCATTTT. Its protein product is CASSSKSGNQPQHF. The entire variable domain, with the rest obtained from reference TRBV7-2 and TRBJ1-5, is as follows: GAGVSQSPSNKVTEKGKDVELRCDPISGHTALYWYRQSLGQGLEFLIYFQGNSAPDKSGLPSDRFSAERTGGSVSTLTIQRTQQEDSAVYLCASSSKSGNQPQHFGDGTRLSIL.

Here the CDR3 DNA reads TGTGCCACCAGCTGGGACAGGGTCCGCACAGATACGCAGTATTTT. Translated, it gives CATSWDRVRTDTQYF. The chain couples TRBV15 to TRBJ2-3; 9 bases align to TRBD1. Per germline, CDR1 LNHNV and CDR2 YYDKDF (reference sequence). The CDR3 loop spans 15 amino acids. V lost 5 bases and J lost 1; bases outside the gene matches: 4.

In its sample, this clone ranks as medium-sized. The V call is TRBV7-8, the J call TRBJ1-1, with 7 bases aligning to TRBD1. V lost 2 bases to trimming and J lost 7 bases; unmatched junction nucleotides: 7. The CDR3 has 14 amino acids. Germline V CDR1 and CDR2: SGHVS, FQNEAQ. The CDR3 loop reads CASSLRQGQDEAFF. CDR3 DNA sequence: TGTGCCAGCAGCTTACGACAGGGCCAGGATGAAGCTTTCTTT.

The chain carries TRBV12-5 and TRBJ1-1; D remains ambiguous. The germline V and J ends were trimmed by 4 bases and 4 bases, with 10 bases remaining between them. This CDR3 region has 13 residues. Germline V CDR1 and CDR2: LGHNT, FRNRAP. This CDR3 is CASGSSGITEAFF. CDR3 nucleotide sequence: TGTGCTAGTGGTTCTTCCGGGATCACTGAAGCTTTCTTT.

This clone showed up just once. The CDR3 loop is CASSDGGKETQYF. The DNA for the CDR3 is TGTGCCAGCAGTGATGGGGGCAAAGAGACCCAGTACTTC. The chain joins TRBV25-1 to TRBJ2-5; possibly TRBD1 for D (6 bases). V was cut by 3 bases and J by 3 bases, with 8 bases left in between. The germline V gene has CDR1 MGHDK and CDR2 SYGVNS. The CDR3 runs 13 residues.

The rearrangement links TRBV4-3 to TRBJ2-1; D unresolved. CDR1 is LGHNA, CDR2 YSLEER, per germline. The ends were cut back, 0 bases at V and 0 bases at J, with 12 bases in the middle. This CDR3 has 17 amino acids. DNA for the CDR3: TGCGCCAGCAGCCAAGATACCGTTTCGAGCTCCTACAATGAGCAGTTCTTC. It specifies CASSQDTVSSSYNEQFF.

Only a few counts were recorded for this clone. The chain combines TRBV7-2 with TRBJ1-5, with D possibly being TRBD1 (6 bases). Trimming stripped 5 bases from V and 4 bases from J, with 27 bases between. Germline V CDR1 and CDR2: SGHTA, FQGNSA. The CDR3 is made up of 19 amino acids. The CDR3 region is CASSPSTGLSVGWNQPQHF. The CDR3 DNA follows: TGTGCCAGCAGCCCGTCCACAGGGTTAAGCGTAGGTTGGAATCAGCCCCAGCATTTT.

A single count supports this clone. The chain combines TRBV11-2 with TRBJ1-3; no reliable D call. Per germline, CDR1 SGHAT and CDR2 FQNNGV. This CDR3 region has 15 residues. Between the trimmed V and J ends, which lost 1 base and 1 base, there was a span of 8 bases. The CDR3 DNA follows: TGTGCCAGCAGCTTAGGAGCTGTATCTGGAAACACCATATATTTT. This translates into CASSLGAVSGNTIYF.

The rearrangement joins TRBV7-2 to TRBJ2-5, with 9 bases identical to TRBD2. Germline CDR1 is SGHTA and CDR2 is FQGNSA. V was pared by 3 bases and J by 7 bases, with 12 bases of the junction left unmatched. This CDR3 comprises 16 residues. The CDR3 is CASSFGGGAGVGTQYF. The CDR3 DNA follows: TGTGCCAGCAGCTTTGGCGGGGGGGCCGGGGTCGGGACCCAGTACTTC.

This chain joins TRBV19 and TRBJ1-1; D perhaps matches TRBD1 (5 bases). CDR3 length: 16 residues. V shed 4 bases and J shed 3 bases, with 18 bases lying between them. In germline, CDR1 is LNHDA, CDR2 SQIVND (reference sequence). CDR3 nucleotide sequence: TGTGCCAGTAGTAACGCGGGGGGGTCCCGTTACACTGAAGCTTTCTTT. It codes for CASSNAGGSRYTEAFF.

This clone has only one observation. This chain connects TRBV2 to TRBJ2-3; TRBD2 matches at 9 bases. This CDR3 spans 16 amino acids. V shed 4 bases, J shed 1 base, and the junction held 6 bases outside the gene matches. Germline loops: CDR1 SNHLY, CDR2 FYNNEI. The CDR3 spells CASSVLSSGGTDTQYF. CDR3 coding DNA: TGTGCCAGCAGTGTGCTTTCTAGCGGGGGCACAGATACGCAGTATTTT.

This chain uses TRBV6-6 with TRBJ2-2, with a tentative D call TRBD1 (6 bases). This CDR3 region has 14 residues. The V end was cut by 8 bases, the J end by 6 bases, with 16 bases between. Germline loops: CDR1 MNHNY, CDR2 SVGAGI (reference sequence). The CDR3 nucleotides read TGTGCCAGCCGGCAGGGGAAGATCGCCGGGGAGCTGTTTTTT. Its translation: CASRQGKIAGELFF.

The chain has TRBV18 and TRBJ2-5, with 8 bases identical to TRBD1. Looked up from germline, CDR1 is KGHSH and CDR2 is LQKENI. With V trimmed by 6 bases and J by 4 bases, 4 bases remained unmatched. The CDR3 consists of 13 residues. CDR3 in amino acids: CASSPGGTETQYF. Written as DNA, the CDR3 is TGTGCCAGCTCCCCAGGGGGCACAGAGACCCAGTACTTC.

This CDR3 reads CASSLGEYNEQFF. CDR3 nucleotides: TGTGCCAGCAGTTTAGGAGAGTACAATGAGCAGTTCTTC. V and J are TRBV12-3 or TRBV12-4 and TRBJ2-1; D unclear. This CDR3 has 13 residues. V dropped 1 base and J dropped 4 bases, with 5 bases sitting between them.

With regard to this clone: Other nucleotide sequences from this sample produce the same CDR3. This chain links TRBV18 with TRBJ2-3, with 16 bases identical to TRBD2. This CDR3 is 16 amino acids long. CDR1 is KGHSH, CDR2 LQKENI, per germline. The V segment lost 3 bases and the J segment 3 bases; nucleotides outside the gene matches: 0. The CDR3 coding sequence is TGTGCCAGCTCACCGGGACTAGCGGGGGGGACAGATACGCAGTATTTT. Translated: CASSPGLAGGTDTQYF.

This chain uses TRBV6-5 with TRBJ2-3; 8 bases are a match to TRBD1. V was pared by 2 bases and J by 8 bases, with 9 bases of the junction left unmatched. CDR1 and CDR2 (germline): MNHEY, SVGAGI. This CDR3 comprises 15 residues. DNA for the CDR3: TGTGCCAGCAGTTACGGGACAGGTATATTCGCTACGCAGTATTTT. Its protein is CASSYGTGIFATQYF.

J is TRBJ2-7 and V is TRBV3-1 (or the pseudogene TRBV3-2); TRBD2 matches at 9 bases. V lost 3 bases, J lost 2 bases, and 17 bases stayed unmatched. In germline, CDR1 is LGHDT, CDR2 YNNKEL (reference sequence). The CDR3 is made up of 19 amino acids. CDR3 sequence: CASSHGGGARGGSPYEQYF. The CDR3 nucleotides are TGTGCCAGCAGCCACGGCGGGGGGGCTCGGGGCGGGTCCCCCTACGAGCAGTACTTC.

The CDR3 region is CASSVLRGTPNTEAFF. The CDR3, as DNA: TGTGCCAGCAGCGTCCTCAGGGGGACACCGAACACTGAAGCTTTCTTT. This chain links TRBV9 with TRBJ1-1, with TRBD1 matching 7 bases. V was clipped by 2 bases and J by 1 base; unmatched bases: 8. The CDR3 is made up of 16 amino acids. The germline gives CDR1 SGDLS, CDR2 YYNGEE.